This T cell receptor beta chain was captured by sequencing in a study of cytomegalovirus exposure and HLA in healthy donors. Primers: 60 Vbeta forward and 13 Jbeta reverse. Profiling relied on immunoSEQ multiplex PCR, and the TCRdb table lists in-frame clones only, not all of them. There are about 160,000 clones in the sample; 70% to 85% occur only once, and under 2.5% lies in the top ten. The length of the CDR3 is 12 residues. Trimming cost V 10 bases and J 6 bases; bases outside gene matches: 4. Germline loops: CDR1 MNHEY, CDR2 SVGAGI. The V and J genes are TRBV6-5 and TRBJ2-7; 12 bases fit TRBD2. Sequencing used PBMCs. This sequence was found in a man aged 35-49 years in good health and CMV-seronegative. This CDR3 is CATSSGRAEQYF. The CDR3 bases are TGTGCCACCTCTAGCGGGAGGGCCGAGCAGTACTTC.